The rows below give T cell receptor beta chains drawn from one sample of a study of metastatic and nonmetastatic thyroid tumors. Using MiXCR, TCRdb re-called clones from the PCR reads. The sample has around 30,000 clones, 3.5% to 5% seen once. The sequencing sample was made of blood. Source of these receptors: a female donor with papillary thyroid cancer or a benign thyroid nodule (not recorded which). Some clones in this sample may be carry-over from other donors' samples. The CDR3 runs from the conserved cysteine through the conserved F or W. A D gene is named only where the DNA matches it firmly. Clone size appears in some rows only: once, few, many, or a class for an expanded clone.

J gene: TRBJ2-7
clone size: few
CDR3 length: 13
V gene: TRBV6-5
D gene: TRBD2
CDR3 DNA: TGTGCCAGCAGTCACTCCAGGACTAGCGATCGGTACTTC
CDR3 protein: CASSHSRTSDRYF

J gene: TRBJ1-1
clone size: many
CDR3 length: 11
V gene: TRBV19
D gene: -
CDR3 DNA: TGTGCCAGTAGTACAACAGGGGAAGCTTTCTTT
CDR3 protein: CASSTTGEAFF

J gene: TRBJ2-7
clone size: few
CDR3 length: 13
V gene: TRBV2
D gene: -
CDR3 DNA: TGTGCCAGCAGGGACGACAGAACCTACGAGCAGTACTTC
CDR3 protein: CASRDDRTYEQYF

J gene: TRBJ1-4
clone size: -
CDR3 length: 14
V gene: TRBV19
D gene: -
CDR3 DNA: TGTGAAAGCCCTCAGGGCAGGGTTAGTGAAAAACTGTTTTTT
CDR3 protein: CESPQGRVSEKLFF

J gene: TRBJ2-1
clone size: -
CDR3 length: 16
V gene: TRBV5-1
D gene: -
CDR3 DNA: TGCGCCAGCAGCTTGTCCGGGGGGCTCTCCTACAATGAGCAGTTCTTC
CDR3 protein: CASSLSGGLSYNEQFF

J gene: TRBJ1-5
clone size: many
CDR3 length: 14
V gene: TRBV28
D gene: TRBD1
CDR3 DNA: TGTGCCAGCAGTCTGGGACAGAGCCATCAGCCCCAGCATTTT
CDR3 protein: CASSLGQSHQPQHF

J gene: TRBJ1-2
clone size: few
CDR3 length: 12
V gene: TRBV6-9
D gene: -
CDR3 DNA: TGTGCCAGCAGTTACGGAGGCTATGGCTACACCTTC
CDR3 protein: CASSYGGYGYTF

J gene: TRBJ2-1
clone size: -
CDR3 length: 16
V gene: TRBV20-1
D gene: -
CDR3 DNA: TGCAGTGCTGGCCCGTTCGAGTGCGGGTGCAGGGATGAGCAGTTCTTC
CDR3 protein: CSAGPFECGCRDEQFF

J gene: TRBJ1-3
clone size: few
CDR3 length: 14
V gene: TRBV14
D gene: TRBD1
CDR3 DNA: TGTGCCAGCAGCCTCAGGGGGTCTGGAAACACCATATATTTT
CDR3 protein: CASSLRGSGNTIYF

J gene: TRBJ1-2
clone size: many
CDR3 length: 15
V gene: TRBV4-2
D gene: -
CDR3 DNA: TGTGCCAGCAGCCAAGATGGGACACCTTACTATGGCTACACCTTC
CDR3 protein: CASSQDGTPYYGYTF

J gene: TRBJ2-7
clone size: many
CDR3 length: 12
V gene: TRBV14
D gene: -
CDR3 DNA: TGTGCCAGCAGCGCGCAGGGAATCGAGCAGTACTTC
CDR3 protein: CASSAQGIEQYF

J gene: TRBJ2-2
clone size: many
CDR3 length: 13
V gene: TRBV13
D gene: -
CDR3 DNA: TGTGCCAGCAGCCCACTGAAGGCCGGGGAGCTGTTTTTT
CDR3 protein: CASSPLKAGELFF

J gene: TRBJ2-5
clone size: few
CDR3 length: 13
V gene: TRBV10-1
D gene: -
CDR3 DNA: TGCGCCAGCAGTGAGTCTTTTTCGGAGACCCAGTACTTC
CDR3 protein: CASSESFSETQYF

J gene: TRBJ2-7
clone size: -
CDR3 length: 15
V gene: TRBV11-3
D gene: TRBD2
CDR3 DNA: TGTGCCAGCAGCAAACACGGGACTAGCGCCTACGAGCAGTACTTC
CDR3 protein: CASSKHGTSAYEQYF

J gene: TRBJ1-5
clone size: few
CDR3 length: 14
V gene: TRBV12-5
D gene: -
CDR3 DNA: TGTGCTAGTGGTTTGAGTCTTGCGGGTCAGCCCCAGCATTTT
CDR3 protein: CASGLSLAGQPQHF

J gene: TRBJ2-2
clone size: -
CDR3 length: 13
V gene: TRBV7-8
D gene: -
CDR3 DNA: TGTGCCAGCAGCCCCGTCCGCACCGGGGAGCTGTTTTTT
CDR3 protein: CASSPVRTGELFF

J gene: TRBJ2-3
clone size: few
CDR3 length: 15
V gene: TRBV28
D gene: TRBD2
CDR3 DNA: TGTGCCAGCGTTGAAGTGAAGCGGGATGGAGATACGCAGTATTTT
CDR3 protein: CASVEVKRDGDTQYF

J gene: TRBJ2-6
clone size: many
CDR3 length: 18
V gene: TRBV28
D gene: -
CDR3 DNA: TGTGCCAGCAGTTTATTCGCAGGAACGTACTCTGGGGCCAACGTCCTGACTTTC
CDR3 protein: CASSLFAGTYSGANVLTF

J gene: TRBJ2-7
clone size: few
CDR3 length: 15
V gene: TRBV6-5
D gene: -
CDR3 DNA: TGTGCCAGCAGTTACTCGTCGGGCAGCTCCTACGAGCAGTACTTC
CDR3 protein: CASSYSSGSSYEQYF

J gene: TRBJ1-1
clone size: many
CDR3 length: 13
V gene: TRBV2
D gene: -
CDR3 DNA: TGTGCCAGCAGAGAAACAAGGAACACTGAAGCTTTCTTT
CDR3 protein: CASRETRNTEAFF

J gene: TRBJ2-7
clone size: few
CDR3 length: 16
V gene: TRBV5-1
D gene: -
CDR3 DNA: TGCGCCAGCAGCTTGGCCCGAGTGACAGGGAGGTACGAGCAGTACTTC
CDR3 protein: CASSLARVTGRYEQYF

J gene: TRBJ2-1
clone size: -
CDR3 length: 16
V gene: TRBV7-2
D gene: TRBD2
CDR3 DNA: TGTGCCAGCAGTGGTGTAGCGGGAGGGGATTACAATGAGCAGTTCTTC
CDR3 protein: CASSGVAGGDYNEQFF

J gene: TRBJ1-1
clone size: many
CDR3 length: 15
V gene: TRBV5-5
D gene: TRBD1
CDR3 DNA: TGTGCCAGCAGCTTGGAGGGACAGGGCGAGACTGAAGCTTTCTTT
CDR3 protein: CASSLEGQGETEAFF

J gene: TRBJ2-1
clone size: many
CDR3 length: 14
V gene: TRBV7-9
D gene: -
CDR3 DNA: TGTGCCAGCAGCTTAGCCGGGACTTACAATGAGCAGTTCTTC
CDR3 protein: CASSLAGTYNEQFF

J gene: TRBJ2-1
clone size: many
CDR3 length: 16
V gene: TRBV20-1
D gene: -
CDR3 DNA: TGCAGTGCTGGCCCGTTCGAGGGCGGGGGCAGGGATGAGCAGTTCTTC
CDR3 protein: CSAGPFEGGGRDEQFF

J gene: TRBJ1-2
clone size: -
CDR3 length: 14
V gene: TRBV20-1
D gene: -
CDR3 DNA: TGCAGTGCTAGAGATACGGGGGGGAACTATGGCTACACCTTC
CDR3 protein: CSARDTGGNYGYTF

J gene: TRBJ1-1
clone size: many
CDR3 length: 14
V gene: TRBV4-1
D gene: -
CDR3 DNA: TGCGCCAGCAGCCTCAGGACGGGGAACACTGAAGCTTTCTTT
CDR3 protein: CASSLRTGNTEAFF

J gene: TRBJ1-2
clone size: -
CDR3 length: 14
V gene: TRBV28
D gene: -
CDR3 DNA: TGTGCCAGCAGCCCCCTTGAGGGGGACTATGGCTACACCTTC
CDR3 protein: CASSPLEGDYGYTF

J gene: TRBJ2-3
clone size: many
CDR3 length: 14
V gene: TRBV7-8
D gene: -
CDR3 DNA: TGTGCCAGCAGCTCCTACGATAGGTTGGATACGCAGTATTTT
CDR3 protein: CASSSYDRLDTQYF

J gene: TRBJ1-1
clone size: many
CDR3 length: 12
V gene: TRBV20-1
D gene: -
CDR3 DNA: TGCAGTGCTAGACAGGTGGACACTGAAGCTTTCTTT
CDR3 protein: CSARQVDTEAFF

J gene: TRBJ2-7
clone size: -
CDR3 length: 13
V gene: TRBV7-3
D gene: -
CDR3 DNA: TGTGCCAGCAGCACCCCGGGAGCTCACGAGCAGTACTTC
CDR3 protein: CASSTPGAHEQYF

J gene: TRBJ2-1
clone size: -
CDR3 length: 15
V gene: TRBV6-1
D gene: -
CDR3 DNA: TGTGCCAGCACAGGACGACCAACAATCACCAATGAGCAGTTCTTC
CDR3 protein: CASTGRPTITNEQFF

J gene: TRBJ1-2
clone size: -
CDR3 length: 14
V gene: TRBV2
D gene: -
CDR3 DNA: TGTGCCAGCAGTGAAGGGGGGCAGGACTATGGCTACACCTTC
CDR3 protein: CASSEGGQDYGYTF

J gene: TRBJ2-7
clone size: medium-sized
CDR3 length: 15
V gene: TRBV6-5
D gene: TRBD2
CDR3 DNA: TGTGCCAGCAGTTACCTAGCGGGGTTTTCGCACGAGCAGTACTTC
CDR3 protein: CASSYLAGFSHEQYF

J gene: TRBJ1-1
clone size: many
CDR3 length: 14
V gene: TRBV7-9
D gene: -
CDR3 DNA: TGTGCCAGCAGCTTAGTATCGCCGGACACTGAAGCTTTCTTT
CDR3 protein: CASSLVSPDTEAFF

J gene: TRBJ2-5
clone size: many
CDR3 length: 13
V gene: TRBV20-1
D gene: -
CDR3 DNA: TGCAGTGCTAGAGGTAGCTTTGGAGAGACCCAGTACTTC
CDR3 protein: CSARGSFGETQYF

J gene: TRBJ2-7
clone size: few
CDR3 length: 15
V gene: TRBV9
D gene: TRBD2
CDR3 DNA: TGTGCCAGCACCCCGGGACTAGCGGATTCCTACGAGCAGTACTTC
CDR3 protein: CASTPGLADSYEQYF

J gene: TRBJ1-1
clone size: -
CDR3 length: 13
V gene: TRBV6-1
D gene: TRBD1
CDR3 DNA: TGTGCCAGCTGCCGGGACAGCCCACCGGAAGCTTTCTTT
CDR3 protein: CASCRDSPPEAFF

J gene: TRBJ2-7
clone size: -
CDR3 length: 14
V gene: TRBV6-1
D gene: TRBD1
CDR3 DNA: TGTGCCAGCAGTGCCGGGACAGGGTTTAACGAGCAGTACTTC
CDR3 protein: CASSAGTGFNEQYF

J gene: TRBJ2-5
clone size: few
CDR3 length: 15
V gene: TRBV5-1
D gene: -
CDR3 DNA: TGCGCCAGCAGCATCGAGGATGGGCGTCAAGAGACCCAGTACTTC
CDR3 protein: CASSIEDGRQETQYF

J gene: TRBJ2-7
clone size: many
CDR3 length: 12
V gene: TRBV29-1
D gene: -
CDR3 DNA: TGCAGCGTTGAACTCATGGGCCACGAGCAGTACTTC
CDR3 protein: CSVELMGHEQYF

J gene: TRBJ2-1
clone size: -
CDR3 length: 16
V gene: TRBV10-3
D gene: TRBD2
CDR3 DNA: TGTGCCATCAGTGGTGGACTAGCGGGTGGCTACAATGAGCAGTTCTTC
CDR3 protein: CAISGGLAGGYNEQFF

J gene: TRBJ2-1
clone size: many
CDR3 length: 11
V gene: TRBV25-1
D gene: TRBD2
CDR3 DNA: TGTGCCAGCCAGACTAGCGGCGGATGGTTCTTC
CDR3 protein: CASQTSGGWFF

J gene: TRBJ1-1
clone size: many
CDR3 length: 13
V gene: TRBV19
D gene: -
CDR3 DNA: TGTGCCAGTAGTGCCGATCCGAACACTGAAGCTTTCTTT
CDR3 protein: CASSADPNTEAFF

J gene: TRBJ1-3
clone size: many
CDR3 length: 15
V gene: TRBV3-1
D gene: -
CDR3 DNA: TGTGCCAGCAGCCAAGGGACTCATAGAGGGGGCACCATATATTTT
CDR3 protein: CASSQGTHRGGTIYF

J gene: TRBJ2-1
clone size: -
CDR3 length: 18
V gene: TRBV28
D gene: TRBD2
CDR3 DNA: TGTGCCAGCAGCTCCCTATCTACCGGACTAGCACAAAAGCAGTGGCAGTTCTTC
CDR3 protein: CASSSLSTGLAQKQWQFF

J gene: TRBJ1-1
clone size: few
CDR3 length: 11
V gene: TRBV6-2/TRBV6-3
D gene: -
CDR3 DNA: TGTGCCAGCGGATACAGGACTGAAGCTTTCTTT
CDR3 protein: CASGYRTEAFF

J gene: TRBJ1-5
clone size: -
CDR3 length: 14
V gene: TRBV19
D gene: TRBD1
CDR3 DNA: TGTGCCAGTAGGAAAAGGGGGCCCAATCAGCCCCAGCATTTT
CDR3 protein: CASRKRGPNQPQHF

J gene: TRBJ2-7
clone size: many
CDR3 length: 14
V gene: TRBV18
D gene: -
CDR3 DNA: TGTGCCAGCTCACCAATCGGGGGCGGGAACGAGCAGTACTTC
CDR3 protein: CASSPIGGGNEQYF

J gene: TRBJ2-3
clone size: many
CDR3 length: 12
V gene: TRBV7-9
D gene: -
CDR3 DNA: TGTGCCAGCAGCTTAAGCACAGATACGCAGTATTTT
CDR3 protein: CASSLSTDTQYF

J gene: TRBJ2-1
clone size: -
CDR3 length: 15
V gene: TRBV20-1
D gene: -
CDR3 DNA: TGCAGTGCCAGAGACGACCGGACCCAATACAATGAGCAGTTCTTC
CDR3 protein: CSARDDRTQYNEQFF

J gene: TRBJ2-7
clone size: -
CDR3 length: 15
V gene: TRBV6-2/TRBV6-3
D gene: TRBD1
CDR3 DNA: TGTGCCAGCACCGAGACAGGGGGGAGCTCCTACGAGCAGTACTTC
CDR3 protein: CASTETGGSSYEQYF

J gene: TRBJ1-2
clone size: few
CDR3 length: 15
V gene: TRBV6-1
D gene: -
CDR3 DNA: TGTGCCAGCAGTGAATTAGACTCGGGGAACTATGGCTACACCTTC
CDR3 protein: CASSELDSGNYGYTF

J gene: TRBJ2-7
clone size: -
CDR3 length: 15
V gene: TRBV6-2/TRBV6-3
D gene: TRBD2
CDR3 DNA: TGTGCCAGCGGCCCGGGACTAGCGGGAGGAGGCGAGCAGTACTTC
CDR3 protein: CASGPGLAGGGEQYF

J gene: TRBJ2-7
clone size: -
CDR3 length: 15
V gene: TRBV12-3/TRBV12-4
D gene: -
CDR3 DNA: TGTGCCAGCAGTTTGTACCAGGGGGGGTCCTACGAGCAGTACTTC
CDR3 protein: CASSLYQGGSYEQYF

J gene: TRBJ2-2
clone size: few
CDR3 length: 15
V gene: TRBV19
D gene: TRBD1
CDR3 DNA: TGTGCCAGTAGTATCGGGACAGGGATCGCCGGGGAGCTGTTTTTT
CDR3 protein: CASSIGTGIAGELFF

J gene: TRBJ1-2
clone size: many
CDR3 length: 11
V gene: TRBV6-1
D gene: -
CDR3 DNA: TGTGCCAGTATCGGGGGGCAAGGTTACACCTTC
CDR3 protein: CASIGGQGYTF

J gene: TRBJ1-6
clone size: many
CDR3 length: 16
V gene: TRBV9
D gene: -
CDR3 DNA: TGTGCCAGCAGCGTAGCCGGCAGGGGCGGTAATTCACCCCTCCACTTT
CDR3 protein: CASSVAGRGGNSPLHF

J gene: TRBJ1-1
clone size: few
CDR3 length: 12
V gene: TRBV6-1
D gene: -
CDR3 DNA: TGTGCCAGCAGCCCATCGTACCCTGAAGCTTTCTTT
CDR3 protein: CASSPSYPEAFF